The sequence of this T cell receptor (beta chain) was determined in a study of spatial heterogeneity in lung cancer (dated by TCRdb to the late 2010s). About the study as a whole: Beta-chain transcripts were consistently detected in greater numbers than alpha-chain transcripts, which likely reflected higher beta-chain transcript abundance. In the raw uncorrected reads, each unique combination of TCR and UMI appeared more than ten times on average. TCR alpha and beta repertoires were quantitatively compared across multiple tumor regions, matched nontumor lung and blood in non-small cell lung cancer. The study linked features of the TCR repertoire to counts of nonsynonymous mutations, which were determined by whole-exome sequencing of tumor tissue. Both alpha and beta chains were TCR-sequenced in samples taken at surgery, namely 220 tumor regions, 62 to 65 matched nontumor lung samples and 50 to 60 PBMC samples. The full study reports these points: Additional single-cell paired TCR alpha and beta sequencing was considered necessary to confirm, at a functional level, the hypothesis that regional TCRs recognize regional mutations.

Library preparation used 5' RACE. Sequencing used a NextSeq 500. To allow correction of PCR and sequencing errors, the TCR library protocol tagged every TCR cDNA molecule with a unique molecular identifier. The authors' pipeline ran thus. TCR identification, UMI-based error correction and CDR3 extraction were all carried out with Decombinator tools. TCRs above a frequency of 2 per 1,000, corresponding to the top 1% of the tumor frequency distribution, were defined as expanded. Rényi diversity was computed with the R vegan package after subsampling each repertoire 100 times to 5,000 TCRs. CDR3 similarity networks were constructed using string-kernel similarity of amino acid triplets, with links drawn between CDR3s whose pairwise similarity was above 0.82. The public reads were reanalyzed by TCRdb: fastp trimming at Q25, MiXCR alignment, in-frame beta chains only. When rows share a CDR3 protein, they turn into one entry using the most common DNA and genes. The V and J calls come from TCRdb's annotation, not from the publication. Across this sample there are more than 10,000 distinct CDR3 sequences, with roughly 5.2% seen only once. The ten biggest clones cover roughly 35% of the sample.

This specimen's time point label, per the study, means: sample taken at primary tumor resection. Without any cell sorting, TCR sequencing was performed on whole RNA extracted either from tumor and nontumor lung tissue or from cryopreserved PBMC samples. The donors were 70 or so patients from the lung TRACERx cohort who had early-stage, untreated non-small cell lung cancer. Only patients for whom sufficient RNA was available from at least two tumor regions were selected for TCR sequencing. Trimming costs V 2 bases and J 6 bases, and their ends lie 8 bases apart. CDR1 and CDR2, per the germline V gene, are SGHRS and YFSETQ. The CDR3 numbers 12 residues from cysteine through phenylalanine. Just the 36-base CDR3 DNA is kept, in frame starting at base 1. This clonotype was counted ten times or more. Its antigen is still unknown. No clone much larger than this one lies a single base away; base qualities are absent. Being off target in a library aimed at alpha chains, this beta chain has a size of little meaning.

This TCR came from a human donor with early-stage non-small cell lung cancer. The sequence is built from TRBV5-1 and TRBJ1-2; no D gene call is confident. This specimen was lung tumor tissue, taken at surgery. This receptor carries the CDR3 CASSLAGDGYTF. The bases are TGCGCCAGCAGCTTAGCTGGGGATGGCTACACCTTC.